These T cell receptor beta chains were read from a single sample in a study of blood T cell repertoires in COVID-19. Method: immunoSEQ multiplex PCR; TCRdb's copy keeps in-frame clones and lacks some. The sample has a few hundred thousand clones; approximately 86% are singletons. The sequencing input was PBMCs or T cells enriched from blood (not recorded which). The receptors were sampled from a woman aged 55-70 years who had recovered from COVID-19. The CDR3 runs from the conserved cysteine through the conserved F or W. Each record gives: V gene, clone size, J gene, D gene, CDR3 DNA, CDR3 protein. The D gene is left open where the match is weak. Expanded clones are given a class, and other clones once, few, many or no size at all.

>TRBV6-5|-|TRBJ1-1|-
TGTGCCAGCAGCTACACCTCCAGTGGCAACACTGAAGCTTTCTTT
CASSYTSSGNTEAFF
>TRBV9|-|TRBJ2-2|-
TGTGCCAGCAGCGACGGACTCTCCACCGGGGAGCTGTTTTTT
CASSDGLSTGELFF
>TRBV2|once|TRBJ2-2|-
TGTGCCAGCAATCTGGGGCGGACCGGGGAGCTGTTTTTT
CASNLGRTGELFF
>TRBV19|once|TRBJ2-3|-
TGTGCCAGTAGTATAGGAGGGAGGGATACGCAGTATTTT
CASSIGGRDTQYF
>TRBV11-2|-|TRBJ1-1|-
TGTGCCAGCAGCTTGGACTACACTGAAGCTTTCTTT
CASSLDYTEAFF
>TRBV25-1|-|TRBJ2-7|TRBD1
TGTGCCAGCAGTGACCGGGACAGGGGGCACGAGCAGTACTTC
CASSDRDRGHEQYF
>TRBV3-1/TRBV3-2|-|TRBJ2-5|TRBD2
TGTGCCAGCAGCCAAGGGGAGGGATGGGAGACCCAGTACTTC
CASSQGEGWETQYF
>TRBV5-1|-|TRBJ2-5|-
TGCGCCAGCAGCTTGGAAGGCGGTCGAGAGACCCAGTACTTC
CASSLEGGRETQYF
>TRBV4-1|-|TRBJ1-1|-
TGCGCCAGCAGCCTATACCCCGGGCCTCAGGGCACTGAAGCTTTCTTT
CASSLYPGPQGTEAFF
>TRBV6-5|-|TRBJ1-4|-
TGTGCCAGCAGCCCGGGGAGGGAGGAAAAACTGTTTTTT
CASSPGREEKLFF
>TRBV9|-|TRBJ2-3|-
TGTGCCAGCAGCGGTAGCGGTAGCACAGATACGCAGTATTTT
CASSGSGSTDTQYF
>TRBV6-5|-|TRBJ1-1|-
TGTGCCAGCAGTTACTCGACAGGGAACACTGAAGCTTTCTTT
CASSYSTGNTEAFF
>TRBV6-5|-|TRBJ2-7|TRBD2
TGTGCCAGCAGTTCAGGGAGGGGTAACGAGCAGTACTTC
CASSSGRGNEQYF
>TRBV19|-|TRBJ1-5|-
TGTGCCAGTACTAACTCCGGGACACAGGGTCAGCCCCAGCATTTT
CASTNSGTQGQPQHF
>TRBV4-2|-|TRBJ1-2|-
TGTGCCAGCAGCCAAGGAAGTGACATGTGGGGCTACACCTTC
CASSQGSDMWGYTF
>TRBV21-1|few|TRBJ1-3|-
TGTGCCAGCAGCAAAGGACAGGGGTGCGGGAAGACTGGAAACACCATATATTTT
CASSKGQGCGKTGNTIYF
>TRBV14|-|TRBJ1-1|-
TGTGCCAGCAGCCTGCGAGGACAGACTGAAGCTTTCTTT
CASSLRGQTEAFF
>TRBV30|-|TRBJ1-1|-
TGTGCCTGCCGGCCCCGGGACACCTTGGGGACTGAAGCTTTCTTT
CACRPRDTLGTEAFF
>TRBV19|-|TRBJ1-2|-
TGTGCCAGTAGCACCGGGACTCCTGGCTACACCTTC
CASSTGTPGYTF
>TRBV5-4|-|TRBJ2-5|TRBD1
TGTGCCAGCAGCTTGATAGGGGGCGGTCAAGAGACCCAGTACTTC
CASSLIGGGQETQYF
>TRBV6-5|-|TRBJ1-1|TRBD1
TGTGCCAGCAGTCCCGAGACAGGGTTGAACACTGAAGCTTTCTTT
CASSPETGLNTEAFF
>TRBV6-1|-|TRBJ1-2|-
TGTGCCAGCAGTGAATTGAGTGCTACTAACTATGGCTACACCTTC
CASSELSATNYGYTF
>TRBV5-1|-|TRBJ1-1|TRBD1
TGCGCCAGCAGCCCTGGATTGGGGACAGTCGGGGTTAACACTGAAGCTTTCTTT
CASSPGLGTVGVNTEAFF
>TRBV7-9|-|TRBJ2-3|-
TGTGCCAGCAGCCGTAGAGATACGCAGTATTTT
CASSRRDTQYF
>TRBV25-1|-|TRBJ2-1|-
TGTGCCAGCAGTGACGAGGCCCAACCCTACAATGAGCAGTTCTTC
CASSDEAQPYNEQFF
>TRBV7-9|-|TRBJ1-3|-
TGTGCCAGCCGCGGGGGGAGCTCTGGAAACACCATATATTTT
CASRGGSSGNTIYF
>TRBV19|-|TRBJ2-2|-
TGTGCCAGTAGGATGAGGGGGACCGGGGAGCTGTTTTTT
CASRMRGTGELFF
>TRBV3-1/TRBV3-2|-|TRBJ1-3|TRBD1
TGTGCCAGCAGCGCATCAACAGGGGGTAGAAACACCATATATTTT
CASSASTGGRNTIYF
>TRBV2|-|TRBJ2-6|-
TGTGCCAGCAGGGCCATCCAAAGCTCTGGGGCCAACGTCCTGACTTTC
CASRAIQSSGANVLTF
>TRBV3-1/TRBV3-2|-|TRBJ1-1|TRBD1
TGTGCCAGCAGCGTCAGGGGGAGTGGGACTGAAGCTTTCTTT
CASSVRGSGTEAFF
>TRBV7-9|-|TRBJ2-5|-
TGTGCCAGCAGCTTAGCGGGGGCATATGGTCAAGAGACCCAGTACTTC
CASSLAGAYGQETQYF
>TRBV24-1|-|TRBJ2-2|-
TGTGCCACCAGTGATTTGCGGAGCGTGAACACCGGGGAGCTGTTTTTT
CATSDLRSVNTGELFF
>TRBV27|-|TRBJ1-2|-
TGTGCCAGCAGAGTTTTCGCCGGGACACCCAACTATGGCTACACCTTC
CASRVFAGTPNYGYTF
>TRBV5-6|-|TRBJ2-7|TRBD1
TGTGCCAGCAGCCCTACTGGACAGGGACGCTCCTACGAGCAGTACTTC
CASSPTGQGRSYEQYF
>TRBV5-1|-|TRBJ1-6|TRBD1
TGCGCCAGCAGCAGAGAGACAGGGGGGTCACCCCTCCACTTT
CASSRETGGSPLHF
>TRBV6-5|-|TRBJ1-2|TRBD1
TGTGCCAGCAGTCGGGACAGGGGCGGCTACACCTTC
CASSRDRGGYTF
>TRBV6-5|-|TRBJ1-2|TRBD1
TGTGCCAGCAGTTTAACGGACAGGGGGAATGGCTACACCTTC
CASSLTDRGNGYTF
>TRBV5-1|-|TRBJ2-1|-
TGCGCCAGCAGCTCCAAACAGGGACACAATGAGCAGTTCTTC
CASSSKQGHNEQFF
>TRBV6-5|-|TRBJ2-2|-
TGTGCCAGCACCGTTAGACGGGGGACCGGGGAGCTGTTTTTT
CASTVRRGTGELFF
>TRBV27|-|TRBJ1-6|-
TGTGCCAGCAGCGAACAGGGTTTTCATTCACCCCTCCACTTT
CASSEQGFHSPLHF
>TRBV6-4|-|TRBJ2-1|TRBD2
TGTGCCAGCAGTGTTACGGGGGGGTTCCGGAATGAGCAGTTCTTC
CASSVTGGFRNEQFF
>TRBV12-5|once|TRBJ1-6|TRBD1
TGTGCTAGTGGTCCCAACCCTCGGACAGGGGGAGATAATTCACCCCTCCACTTT
CASGPNPRTGGDNSPLHF
>TRBV5-1|-|TRBJ2-5|-
TGCGCCAGCAGCTTGGATCGAGAGACCCAGTACTTC
CASSLDRETQYF
>TRBV13|-|TRBJ1-2|-
TGTGCCAGCAGCCTGAGACAGGTCGATGGCTACACCTTC
CASSLRQVDGYTF
>TRBV3-1/TRBV3-2|-|TRBJ2-2|TRBD2
TGTGCCAGCAGCCAAGAAATTCGTAGCGGGGGGTCAACCGGGGAGCTGTTTTTT
CASSQEIRSGGSTGELFF
>TRBV5-1|-|TRBJ2-3|TRBD1
TGCGCCAGCAGCTGGGGACAGGGCAGCACAGATACGCAGTATTTT
CASSWGQGSTDTQYF
>TRBV13|-|TRBJ1-1|-
TGTGCCAGCAGCTCATGGCGGGGGCGGGGGACTGAAGCTTTCTTT
CASSSWRGRGTEAFF
>TRBV19|-|TRBJ1-1|TRBD1
TGTGCCAGTCGACCCCGGACAGGAGACACTGAAGCTTTCTTT
CASRPRTGDTEAFF
>TRBV7-8|-|TRBJ2-5|TRBD1
TGTGCCAGCAGCTCGACAGGGGGCCGAGAGACCCAGTACTTC
CASSSTGGRETQYF
>TRBV19|-|TRBJ2-1|TRBD2
TGTGCCAGTAGTAAACTAGCGGGGGCATCCTCCTACAATGAGCAGTTCTTC
CASSKLAGASSYNEQFF
>TRBV5-1|-|TRBJ2-1|-
TGCGCCAGCAGCTCAAAACAGGGAGACAATGAGCAGTTCTTC
CASSSKQGDNEQFF